The 21 T cell receptor beta chains given below trace back to one sample, sequenced in a study of metastatic and nonmetastatic thyroid tumors. TCRdb ran MiXCR on the PCR reads. The data show about 70,000 clones, about 17% seen once. No treatment of any kind had been given to any patient before thyroid surgery. Sequences were obtained from blood. These receptors were collected from a female donor with papillary thyroid cancer or a benign thyroid nodule (not recorded which). Some clones in this sample may be carry-over from other donors' samples.

CDR3 loop: CASSIRTGGNTGELFF. Here the CDR3 DNA reads TGTGCCAGCAGTATCAGGACAGGCGGGAACACCGGGGAGCTGTTTTTT. The V gene is TRBV12-3 or TRBV12-4, the J gene TRBJ2-2; TRBD1 agrees at 7 bases. The CDR3 spans 16 residues. V shed 5 bases and J 1 base; nucleotides not matched to a gene: 7.

Remarks on this clone: Sequence at one end of the junction differs from germline and may be a read error. The chain is built from TRBV7-8 and TRBJ2-7; no clear D. Germline CDR1 reads SGHVS; CDR2 reads FQNEAQ. This CDR3 has 11 amino acids. The CDR3 protein is CVSSWSYEQYF. Here the CDR3 DNA reads TGTGTCAGCAGCTGGTCCTACGAGCAGTACTTC.

At least ten counts were recorded for this clone. The DNA of the CDR3 is TGTGCCAGCAGCTTGGTTTCCGACGGGGAAAAACTGTTTTTT. The encoded protein is CASSLVSDGEKLFF. The gene calls are TRBV5-6 and TRBJ1-4; D remains ambiguous. The CDR3 has 14 residues. Trimming left V 0 bases short and J 8 bases short, with 11 bases between. Germline assignment: CDR1 SGHDT and CDR2 YYEEEE.

This rearrangement joins TRBV12-3 or TRBV12-4 to TRBJ1-2; 9 positions agree with TRBD1. V was pared by 0 bases and J by 8 bases, with 7 bases of the junction left unmatched. The CDR3 extends over 15 amino acids. CDR3 protein: CASSLATGGAGGYTF. The CDR3 coding sequence is TGTGCCAGCAGTTTAGCCACAGGGGGCGCTGGGGGCTACACCTTC.

This clone occurred many times. The CDR3 reads CASSVALGVEQYF. CDR3 sequence (DNA): TGTGCCAGCAGCGTAGCTTTGGGGGTCGAGCAGTACTTC. The V call is TRBV9, the J call TRBJ2-7; either TRBD1 or TRBD2 may supply D (5 bases each). Germline CDR1 is SGDLS and CDR2 is YYNGEE. Trimming shortened V by 0 bases and J by 6 bases, and 10 bases separated the two germline ends. The CDR3 totals 13 residues.

This sequence joins TRBV30 and TRBJ2-1; weak D call: TRBD2 (6 bases). Germline V gene data show CDR1 as GTSNPN and CDR2 as SVGIG (reference sequence). V was trimmed by 2 bases and J by 8 bases, leaving 19 bases between them. The CDR3 contains 15 residues. The CDR3, as DNA: TGTGCCTGGAGTATGGGACTCCCGACTATATATGAGCAGTTCTTC. Its protein product is CAWSMGLPTIYEQFF.

For this clone: Since no conserved phenylalanine or tryptophan closes the CDR3, a read error is the likely cause. The DNA is omitted, as the CDR3 cannot be located on it reliably, and the CDR3 follows TCRdb's listing. The chain recombines TRBV12-3 or TRBV12-4 with TRBJ2-7; the listed D gene, TRBD1, was not tested against the DNA. With termini counted, the CDR3 has 13 amino acids. The CDR3 is CASSPTGYYEQYC.

This clone showed up many times. V gene TRBV20-1 combines with J gene TRBJ2-2, with D tentatively TRBD2 (6 bases). Trimming cost V 1 base and J 6 bases, with 9 bases left between them. This CDR3 is built from 13 residues. Germline V gene sequence: CDR1 DFQATT, CDR2 SNEGSKA (reference sequence). The chain's CDR3 is CSARVGEAGELFF. In nucleotides, the CDR3 is TGCAGTGCTAGAGTCGGGGAGGCCGGGGAGCTGTTTTTT.

This clone occurred many times. The rearrangement joins TRBV28 to TRBJ1-5; D unresolved. The CDR3 covers 13 residues. Germline assignment: CDR1 MDHEN and CDR2 SYDVKM. Deletions cut 1 base from V and 4 bases from J, with 5 bases between. The CDR3 region is CASSLFGNQPQHF. Here the CDR3 DNA reads TGTGCCAGCAGTTTATTCGGGAATCAGCCCCAGCATTTT.

This clone has at least ten counts. The CDR3 reads CASSPNSGNEQFF. Written as DNA, the CDR3 is TGTGCCAGCTCACCAAACAGTGGCAATGAGCAGTTCTTC. V is TRBV18 and J is TRBJ2-1; D gene unclear. The germline V gene has CDR1 KGHSH and CDR2 LQKENI. V lost 2 bases to trimming and J lost 6 bases, with 8 bases between them. CDR3 length equals 13 residues.

V is TRBV11-2 and J is TRBJ2-1; 9 nucleotides match TRBD2. V was pared by 3 bases and J by 6 bases, with 6 bases of the junction left unmatched. The germline CDR1 and CDR2 sequences are SGHAT and FQNNGV. CDR3 length equals 15 residues. For the CDR3, the DNA is TGTGCCAGCAGCTTGGGTCTAGCGGGACTCAATGAGCAGTTCTTC. Translation gives CASSLGLAGLNEQFF.

Regarding this clone: A much bigger clone sits one base away, suggesting this may be a read error. This chain links TRBV9 with TRBJ2-1, with D possibly matching TRBD2 (7 bases). The CDR3 covers 14 residues. Germline CDR1 and CDR2: SGDLS and YYNGEE. CDR3 amino acids: CTSSGAGEFNEQFF. The CDR3 DNA is TGTACCAGCAGCGGGGCAGGGGAGTTCAATGAGCAGTTCTTC. The complete variable domain, with remaining parts taken from reference TRBV9 and TRBJ2-1, reads DSGVTQTPKHLITATGQRVTLRCSPRSGDLSVYWYQQSLDQGLQFLIQYYNGEERAKGNILERFSAQQFPDLHSELNLSSLELGDSALYFCTSSGAGEFNEQFFGPGTRLTVL.

This clone was detected a few times. The chain employs TRBV10-3 and TRBJ2-1, with D tentatively TRBD2 (5 bases). This CDR3 region has 15 residues. The V and J ends lost 10 bases and 1 base respectively, with 17 bases between them. Germline lookup yields CDR1 ENHRY and CDR2 SYGVKD. The CDR3 nucleotides are TGTGCCAGCATTGAGTCGGGATGGTCCTACAATGAGCAGTTCTTC. This codes for CASIESGWSYNEQFF.

This clone has a count of ten or more. The V and J genes are TRBV6-1 and TRBJ2-5; 11 nucleotides align to TRBD1. The length of the CDR3 is 13 residues. With 7 bases clipped from V and 5 bases from J, the junction kept 3 bases outside the gene matches. The V gene's germline CDR1 is MNHNS and CDR2 SASEGT. In DNA, the CDR3 is TGTGCCAGCATATGGACAGGGGGCGAGACCCAGTACTTC. Its protein is CASIWTGGETQYF.

This clone was observed at least ten times. The chain combines TRBV24-1 with TRBJ2-1; TRBD2 agrees at 7 bases. This CDR3 contains 15 residues. The V gene end was trimmed by 5 bases and the J gene end by 3 bases; junction bases not matched to a gene: 6. CDR1 KGHDR and CDR2 SFDVKD come from the germline V gene. CDR3: CATSGAGRVYNEQFF. The CDR3 DNA follows: TGTGCCACCAGTGGAGCGGGAAGGGTCTACAATGAGCAGTTCTTC.

This clone has a count of ten or more. The rearrangement links TRBV7-9 to TRBJ2-1; D call uncertain. The V end lost 2 bases, the J end lost 10 bases, and 9 bases lay between the germline ends. Germline-derived CDR1 and CDR2 are SEHNR and FQNEAQ (reference sequence). The CDR3 runs 12 residues. The CDR3 DNA reads as TGTGCCAGCAGCTTAACCCAATCGGAGCAGTTCTTC. Its protein is CASSLTQSEQFF.

The chain has TRBV3-1 and TRBJ1-1; 9 positions match TRBD1. Trimming at V came to 2 bases and at J to 8 bases, leaving 9 bases not matched to a gene. The germline CDR1 and CDR2 sequences are LGHDT and YNNKEL (reference sequence). The CDR3 covers 15 residues. The CDR3 sequence is CASSQSGTGNEEAFF. The CDR3 DNA reads TGTGCCAGCAGCCAATCCGGGACAGGGAATGAGGAAGCTTTCTTT.

As to this clone: This CDR3 is missing its conserved last phenylalanine or tryptophan, likely due to a read error. The chain combines TRBV6-6 with TRBJ2-1; 9 bases match TRBD2. Germline V CDR1 and CDR2: MNHNY, SVGAGI (reference sequence). The CDR3 has 18 residues. Unmatched junction bases numbered 16, after V lost 6 bases and J lost 4 bases. The chain's CDR3 is CASSHGRAAGGPYNEQFL. CDR3 in DNA: TGTGCCAGCAGCCATGGGAGAGCAGCGGGAGGACCATACAATGAGCAGTTCCTC.

This clone was detected ten times or more. The chain has TRBV5-1 and TRBJ2-4; D gene unclear. The germline V and J ends were trimmed by 0 bases and 3 bases, with 10 bases remaining between them. Germline V gene sequence: CDR1 SGHRS, CDR2 YFSETQ. The CDR3 has 15 residues. CDR3 protein: CASSLGGYGKNIQYF. CDR3 DNA: TGCGCCAGCAGCTTGGGTGGATATGGCAAAAACATTCAGTACTTC.

This clone has a handful of counts. This clone may be a read error of a much larger clone one base away. Additional DNA sequences in this sample encode the identical CDR3. This sequence joins TRBV6-5 and TRBJ2-1; D may be TRBD1 (5 bases). CDR1 MNHEY and CDR2 SVGAGI come from the germline V gene. This CDR3 is built from 15 residues. V lost 2 bases and J lost 8, with 16 bases in between. CDR3 DNA sequence: TGTGCCAGCAGTTACCCGATAGGGCTAGGGGATGAGCAGTTCTTC. This sequence encodes CASSYPIGLGDEQFF.

At least ten counts were recorded for this clone. The chain joins TRBV3-2 to TRBJ2-7; TRBD1 is the table's D call and was not checked against the DNA. TRBV3-2 is labeled a pseudogene. This CDR3 has 16 amino acids. CDR3 DNA: TGTGCCAGCAGCCACGGCTACCGGGACCCTGCCTACGAGCAGTACTTC. This sequence encodes CASSHGYRDPAYEQYF.